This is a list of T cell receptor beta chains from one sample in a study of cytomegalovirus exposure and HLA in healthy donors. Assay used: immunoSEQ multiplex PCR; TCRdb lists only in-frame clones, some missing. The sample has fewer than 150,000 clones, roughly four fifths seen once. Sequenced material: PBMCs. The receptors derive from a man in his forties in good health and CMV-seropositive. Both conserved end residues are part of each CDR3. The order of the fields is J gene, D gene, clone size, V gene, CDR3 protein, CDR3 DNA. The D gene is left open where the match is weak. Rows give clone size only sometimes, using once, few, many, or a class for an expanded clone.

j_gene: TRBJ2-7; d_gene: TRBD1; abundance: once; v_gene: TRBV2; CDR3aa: CASTRTGIEQYF; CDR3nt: TGTGCCAGCACACGGACAGGGATCGAGCAGTACTTC
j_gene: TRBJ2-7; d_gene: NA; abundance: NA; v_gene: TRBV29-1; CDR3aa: CSGQTDYEQYF; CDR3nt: TGCAGCGGACAAACCGACTACGAGCAGTACTTC
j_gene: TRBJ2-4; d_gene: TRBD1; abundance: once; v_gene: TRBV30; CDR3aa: CAWNGGDRGPKNIQYF; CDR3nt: TGTGCCTGGAACGGGGGGGACAGGGGGCCCAAAAACATTCAGTACTTC
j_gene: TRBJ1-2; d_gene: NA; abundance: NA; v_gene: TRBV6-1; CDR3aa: CASSGQLTYGYTF; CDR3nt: TGTGCCAGCAGCGGACAGTTAACGTATGGCTACACCTTC
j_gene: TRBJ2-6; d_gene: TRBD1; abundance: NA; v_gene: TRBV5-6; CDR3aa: CASSSIDRVGANVLTF; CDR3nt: TGTGCCAGCAGCTCTATAGACAGGGTCGGGGCCAACGTCCTGACTTTC
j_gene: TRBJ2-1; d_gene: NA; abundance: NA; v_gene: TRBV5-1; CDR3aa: CASSLELAFNEQFF; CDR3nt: TGCGCCAGCAGCTTGGAGTTAGCCTTCAATGAGCAGTTCTTC
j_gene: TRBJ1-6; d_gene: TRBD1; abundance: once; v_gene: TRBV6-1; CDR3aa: CASILTGASPLHF; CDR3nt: TGTGCCAGCATTCTGACAGGGGCCTCACCCCTCCACTTT
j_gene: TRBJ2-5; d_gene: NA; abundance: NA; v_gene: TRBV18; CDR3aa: CASSPEQETQYF; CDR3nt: TGTGCCAGCTCACCGGAGCAAGAGACCCAGTACTTC
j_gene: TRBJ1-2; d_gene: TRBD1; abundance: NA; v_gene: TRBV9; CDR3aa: CASSQQDRDYGYTF; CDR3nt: TGTGCCAGCAGCCAACAGGACAGGGACTATGGCTACACCTTC
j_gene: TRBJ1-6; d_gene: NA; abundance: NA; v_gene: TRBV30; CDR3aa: CAWSVTRTALYNSPLHF; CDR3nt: TGTGCCTGGAGTGTAACTCGGACAGCGCTCTATAATTCACCCCTCCACTTT
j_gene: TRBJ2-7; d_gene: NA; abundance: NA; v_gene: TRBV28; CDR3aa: CASSSPTVSDEQYF; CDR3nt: TGTGCCAGCAGTTCCCCAACAGTCTCCGACGAGCAGTACTTC
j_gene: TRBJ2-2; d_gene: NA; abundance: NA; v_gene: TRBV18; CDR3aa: CASSLTLTGGRTGELFF; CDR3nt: TGTGCCAGCTCACTGACACTTACTGGAGGGCGGACCGGGGAGCTGTTTTTT
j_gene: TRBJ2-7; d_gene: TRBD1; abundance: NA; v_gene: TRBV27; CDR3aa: CASSPRTGGYYEQYF; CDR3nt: TGTGCCAGCAGTCCTCGGACAGGGGGGTACTACGAGCAGTACTTC
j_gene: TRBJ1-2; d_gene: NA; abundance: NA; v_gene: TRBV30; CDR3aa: CAWRFRMTGRFGYTF; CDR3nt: TGTGCCTGGAGATTCCGGATGACAGGCCGGTTTGGCTACACCTTC
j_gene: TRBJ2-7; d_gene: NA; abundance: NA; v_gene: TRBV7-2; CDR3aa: CASSEGQTYERYF; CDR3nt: TGTGCCAGCAGCGAAGGACAGACCTACGAGCGGTACTTC
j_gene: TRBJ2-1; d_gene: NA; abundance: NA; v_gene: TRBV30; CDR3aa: CAWVAHIYNEQFF; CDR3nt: TGTGCCTGGGTAGCGCATATTTACAATGAGCAGTTCTTC
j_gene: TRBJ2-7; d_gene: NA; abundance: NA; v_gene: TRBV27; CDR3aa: CASSFQRGHPYEQYF; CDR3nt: TGTGCCAGCAGTTTCCAACGCGGACACCCCTACGAGCAGTACTTC
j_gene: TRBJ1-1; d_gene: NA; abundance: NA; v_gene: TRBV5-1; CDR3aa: CASSPRGSKLNTEAFF; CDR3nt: TGCGCCAGCAGCCCTCGGGGGTCCAAATTGAACACTGAAGCTTTCTTT
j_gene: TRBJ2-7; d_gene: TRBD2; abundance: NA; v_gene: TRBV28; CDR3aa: CASSRSGTSGSYEQYF; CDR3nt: TGTGCCAGCAGTCGTTCCGGGACTAGCGGTTCCTACGAGCAGTACTTC
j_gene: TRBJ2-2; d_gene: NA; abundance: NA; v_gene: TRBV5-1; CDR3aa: CASRPGHSTGELFF; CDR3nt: TGCGCCAGCAGGCCGGGACATTCCACCGGGGAGCTGTTTTTT
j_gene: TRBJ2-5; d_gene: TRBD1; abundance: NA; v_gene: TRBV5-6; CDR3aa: CASSLGQGKWEQYF; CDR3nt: TGTGCCAGCAGCTTGGGACAGGGTAAATGGGAGCAGTACTTC
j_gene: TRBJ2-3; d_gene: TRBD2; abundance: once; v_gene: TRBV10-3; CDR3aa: CAISPISGGAEDTQYF; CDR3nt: TGTGCCATCAGTCCCATTAGCGGGGGGGCCGAAGATACGCAGTATTTT
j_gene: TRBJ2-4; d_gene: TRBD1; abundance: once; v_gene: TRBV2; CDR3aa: CARSQPGQGNIQYF; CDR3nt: TGTGCCAGATCCCAGCCGGGACAGGGGAACATTCAGTACTTC
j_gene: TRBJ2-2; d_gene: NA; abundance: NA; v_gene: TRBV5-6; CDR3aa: CASSPGATGELFF; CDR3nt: TGTGCCAGCAGCCCAGGGGCGACCGGGGAGCTGTTTTTT
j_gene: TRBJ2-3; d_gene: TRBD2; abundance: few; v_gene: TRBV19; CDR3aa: CASSGGTSGVDTQYF; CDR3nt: TGTGCCAGTAGTGGCGGGACTAGCGGGGTAGATACGCAGTATTTT
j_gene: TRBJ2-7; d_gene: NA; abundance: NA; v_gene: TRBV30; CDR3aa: CAWSVGGWNEQYF; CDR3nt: TGTGCCTGGAGTGTAGGAGGGTGGAACGAGCAGTACTTC
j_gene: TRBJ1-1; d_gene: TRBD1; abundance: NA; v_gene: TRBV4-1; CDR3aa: CASSSRTGGNTEAFF; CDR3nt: TGCGCCAGCAGCTCCCGGACAGGGGGTAACACTGAAGCTTTCTTT
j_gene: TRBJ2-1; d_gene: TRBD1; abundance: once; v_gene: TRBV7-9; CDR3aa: CASSLAGTGGNNEQFF; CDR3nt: TGTGCCAGCAGCTTAGCCGGGACAGGGGGGAACAATGAGCAGTTCTTC
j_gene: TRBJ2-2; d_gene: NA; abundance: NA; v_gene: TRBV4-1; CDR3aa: CASSLRQAYSGELFF; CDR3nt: TGCGCCAGCAGCTTAAGACAGGCCTATTCCGGGGAGCTGTTTTTT
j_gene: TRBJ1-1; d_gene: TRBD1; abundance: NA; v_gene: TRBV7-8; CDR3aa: CASNSDRVNTEAFF; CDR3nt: TGTGCCAGCAACTCGGACAGGGTGAACACTGAAGCTTTCTTT
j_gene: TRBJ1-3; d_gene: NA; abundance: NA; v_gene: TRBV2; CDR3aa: CATGRREGSGNTIYF; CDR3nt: TGTGCCACCGGGAGGAGGGAGGGGTCTGGAAACACCATATATTTT
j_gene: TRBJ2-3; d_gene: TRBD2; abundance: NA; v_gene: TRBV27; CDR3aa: CASSLILAGGSDTQYF; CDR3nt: TGTGCCAGCAGTTTGATACTAGCGGGAGGGTCGGATACGCAGTATTTT